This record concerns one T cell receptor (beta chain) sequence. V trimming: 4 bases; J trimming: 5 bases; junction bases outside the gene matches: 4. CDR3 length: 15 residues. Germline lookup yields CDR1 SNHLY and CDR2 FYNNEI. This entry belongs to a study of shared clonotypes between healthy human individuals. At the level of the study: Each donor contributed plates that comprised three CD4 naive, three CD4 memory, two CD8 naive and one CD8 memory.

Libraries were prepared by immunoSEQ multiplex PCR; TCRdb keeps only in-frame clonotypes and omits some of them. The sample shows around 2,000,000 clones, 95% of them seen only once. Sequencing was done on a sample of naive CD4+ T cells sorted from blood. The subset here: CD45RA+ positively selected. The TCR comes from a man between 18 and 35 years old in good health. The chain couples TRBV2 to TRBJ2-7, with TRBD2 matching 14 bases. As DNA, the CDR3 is TGTGCCAGCAGTGGACTAGCGGGAGGGCCCAACGAGCAGTACTTC. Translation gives CASSGLAGGPNEQYF.